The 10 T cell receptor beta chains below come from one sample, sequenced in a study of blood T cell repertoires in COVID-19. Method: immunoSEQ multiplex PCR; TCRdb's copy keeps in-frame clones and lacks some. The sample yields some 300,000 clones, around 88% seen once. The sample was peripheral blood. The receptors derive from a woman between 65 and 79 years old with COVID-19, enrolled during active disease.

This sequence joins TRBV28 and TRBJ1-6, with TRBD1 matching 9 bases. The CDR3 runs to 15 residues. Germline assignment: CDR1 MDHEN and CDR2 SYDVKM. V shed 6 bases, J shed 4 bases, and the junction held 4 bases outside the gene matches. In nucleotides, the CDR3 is TGTGCCAGCAGCCCACAGGGGGCTTATAATTCACCCCTCCACTTT. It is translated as CASSPQGAYNSPLHF.

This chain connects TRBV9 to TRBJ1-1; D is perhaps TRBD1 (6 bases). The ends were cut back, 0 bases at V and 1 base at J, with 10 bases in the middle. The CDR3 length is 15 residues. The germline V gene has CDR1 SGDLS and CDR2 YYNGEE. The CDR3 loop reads CASSVDAGANTEAFF. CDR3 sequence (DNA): TGTGCCAGCAGCGTAGACGCAGGGGCGAACACTGAAGCTTTCTTT. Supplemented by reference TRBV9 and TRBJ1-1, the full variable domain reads DSGVTQTPKHLITATGQRVTLRCSPRSGDLSVYWYQQSLDQGLQFLIQYYNGEERAKGNILERFSAQQFPDLHSELNLSSLELGDSALYFCASSVDAGANTEAFFGQGTRLTVV.

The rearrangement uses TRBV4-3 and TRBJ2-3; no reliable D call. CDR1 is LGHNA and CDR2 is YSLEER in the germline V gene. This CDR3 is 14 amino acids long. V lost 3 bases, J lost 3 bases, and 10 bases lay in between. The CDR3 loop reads CASSHPSLTDTQYF. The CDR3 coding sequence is TGCGCCAGCAGCCATCCTTCCCTTACAGATACGCAGTATTTT.

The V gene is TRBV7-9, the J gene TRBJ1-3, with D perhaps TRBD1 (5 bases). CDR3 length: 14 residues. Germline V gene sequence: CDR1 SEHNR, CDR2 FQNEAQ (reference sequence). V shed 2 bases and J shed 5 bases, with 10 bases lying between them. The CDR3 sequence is CASSLTQGRNTIYF. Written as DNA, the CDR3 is TGTGCCAGCAGCTTAACGCAGGGTAGAAACACCATATATTTT. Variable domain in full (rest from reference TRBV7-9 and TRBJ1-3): DTGVSQNPRHKITKRGQNVTFRCDPISEHNRLYWYRQTLGQGPEFLTYFQNEAQLEKSRLLSDRFSAERPKGSFSTLEIQRTEQGDSAMYLCASSLTQGRNTIYFGEGSWLTVV.

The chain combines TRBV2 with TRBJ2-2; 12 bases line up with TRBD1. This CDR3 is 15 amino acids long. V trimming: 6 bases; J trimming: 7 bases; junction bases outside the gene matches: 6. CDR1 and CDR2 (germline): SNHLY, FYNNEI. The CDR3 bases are TGTGCCAGCAGCCTGGGACAGGGGGCAGGCGGGGAGCTGTTTTTT. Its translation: CASSLGQGAGGELFF.

The CDR3 nucleotides are TGTGCCAGCAGTGAAGGGGGAGGATTTTACAATCAGCCCCAGCATTTT. It encodes CASSEGGGFYNQPQHF. V and J are TRBV6-1 and TRBJ1-5; D not resolved. V was shortened by 1 base and J by 3 bases, with 13 bases between the two germline ends. The CDR3 covers 16 residues. Germline V gene data show CDR1 as MNHNS and CDR2 as SASEGT.

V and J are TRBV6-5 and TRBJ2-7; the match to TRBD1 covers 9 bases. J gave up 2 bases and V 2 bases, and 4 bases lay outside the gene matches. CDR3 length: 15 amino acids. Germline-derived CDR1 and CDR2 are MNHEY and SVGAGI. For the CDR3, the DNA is TGTGCCAGCAGTTACAAGGGACAGGGTCCCTACGAGCAGTACTTC. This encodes CASSYKGQGPYEQYF.

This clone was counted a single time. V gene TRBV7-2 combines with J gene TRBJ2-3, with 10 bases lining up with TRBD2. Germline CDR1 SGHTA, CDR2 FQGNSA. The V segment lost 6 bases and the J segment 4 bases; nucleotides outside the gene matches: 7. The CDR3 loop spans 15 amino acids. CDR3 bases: TGTGCCAGCAGTCCAGCGGGGGGGGCAGCAGATACGCAGTATTTT. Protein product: CASSPAGGAADTQYF.

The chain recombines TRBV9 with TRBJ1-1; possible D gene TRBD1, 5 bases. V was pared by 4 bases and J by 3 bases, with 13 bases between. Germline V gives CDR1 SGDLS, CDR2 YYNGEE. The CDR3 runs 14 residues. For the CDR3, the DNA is TGTGCCAGCAGCAGGAGGGGAATGGACACTGAAGCTTTCTTT. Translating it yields CASSRRGMDTEAFF.

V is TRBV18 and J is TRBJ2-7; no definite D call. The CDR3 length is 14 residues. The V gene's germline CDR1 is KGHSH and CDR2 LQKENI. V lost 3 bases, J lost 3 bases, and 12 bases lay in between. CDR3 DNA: TGTGCCAGCTCACCCGGCCAGAGGAACTACGAGCAGTACTTC. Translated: CASSPGQRNYEQYF.